What follows describes a single TCR beta chain. These data come from a study of blood T cell repertoires in COVID-19. Study context: The United States, Italy and Spain provided the acute and convalescent COVID-19 samples. PBMCs, B-cell-depleted T cells, or T cells provided the cDNA or gDNA that made up the material.

CDR1 is SGDLS, CDR2 YYNGEE, per germline. Germline trimming cut 4 bases from V and 2 bases from J; bases unmatched to any gene: 9. The CDR3 runs 16 residues. Generated by immunoSEQ multiplex PCR, the TCRdb table keeps only in-frame clones and is missing some. The sample records fewer than 200,000 clones, about 80% being singletons. The genes are TRBV9 and TRBJ2-3, with 8 bases lining up with TRBD2. This receptor was identified in a woman aged 60-75 years with acute COVID-19. The sequencing input was PBMCs or T cells enriched from blood (not recorded which). CDR3 amino acids: CASSPGGSGTTDTQYF. DNA for the CDR3: TGTGCCAGCAGCCCGGGGGGTAGCGGGACCACAGATACGCAGTATTTT.